The text below deals with one TCR beta chain. The specificity of this receptor is unknown. Within one base of it there is no much larger clone, and no base qualities were kept. TCR beta CDR3 regions were sequenced from DNA using the immunoSEQ Assay. Per the authors' processing: T cell density was computed as TCR beta template counts normalized to usable DNA estimated by amplifying housekeeping genes. The preseqR package was used to estimate richness by extrapolating to 400,000 templates for PBMC samples and to 120,000 templates for tissue samples. Clonality was calculated as one minus Pielou's evenness. Tissue-enriched TCRs were identified by differential abundance testing using productive amino-acid clonotypes, minimum total count 5 and alpha 0.1. Repertoire overlap between compartments was quantified with the Jaccard Index and Morisita Overlap Index. TCR beta CDR3s were clustered by GLIPH together with public tetramer-defined viral CDR3s, and at least three viral sequences plus V-gene enrichment were required for viral motifs. TCRdb obtained this table from immuneACCESS and retained in-frame rearrangements with V and J assigned. These tables miss some clones; where compared with another copy, unresolved V genes account for less than half of the shortfall, and the remainder is unexplained. The V and J calls and clone size are taken from that table; D and trimming were inferred from the DNA. The sample includes some 28,000 clones, with roughly 90% observed a single time. The ten largest clones take up less than 3.5% of the sample.

The sample originates from a study of T cells in localized non-small cell lung cancer (dated by TCRdb to about 2020). Notes on the research overall: T cell repertoires of more than 200 early-stage NSCLC patients were analyzed, with tumors being compared against uninvolved tumor-adjacent lungs. A mean age of about 66 years was recorded for the NSCLC patients, of whom more than 120 were male and about a hundred were female. The cohort was made up of approximately 250 treatment-naive NSCLC patients whose localized lung tumors had been resected.

Findings and caveats that apply to the study as a whole: Longer overall survival was associated with higher blood T cell density, whereas shorter survival was associated with higher adjacent-lung clonality. Of the top 100 tumor clones, a median of approximately 60 were detected in paired uninvolved adjacent lung; 28 were also among that lung's top 100. Because multi-region sequencing of the tumors was not done, intratumor heterogeneity could not be ruled out. The highest T cell clonality was observed in uninvolved tumor-adjacent lung, where clonality exceeded that of tumor, suggesting that antigenic responses were more focused in uninvolved tumor-adjacent lung. Because of the exploratory design, TCR variables were selected using unadjusted p-values without false-discovery rate correction.

CDR1 and CDR2 are drawn from the germline V gene: SGHDT, YYEEEE. The CDR3, from cysteine to phenylalanine, totals 16 residues. CDR3 DNA only is kept here, 48 bases in frame from base 1. V gives up 0 bases and J gives up 2 bases, and the segment between their germline ends measures 12 bases. At diagnosis, tumor, uninvolved tumor-adjacent lung and peripheral blood were collected and then preserved as a mix of FFPE and fresh-frozen material. For TCR repertoire profiling, blood samples were analyzed in the form of peripheral blood mononuclear cells. This clonotype was sampled from a woman aged 18-49 years with stage I lung adenocarcinoma. Specimen: peripheral blood, collected before any cancer treatment. Recombination connected TRBV5-6 to TRBJ1-5; tentative D gene TRBD1, with 5 bases matching. The CDR3 loop reads CASSLGQGGGNQPQHF. The DNA sequence reads TGTGCCAGCAGCTTGGGCCAGGGAGGGGGCAATCAGCCCCAGCATTTT.